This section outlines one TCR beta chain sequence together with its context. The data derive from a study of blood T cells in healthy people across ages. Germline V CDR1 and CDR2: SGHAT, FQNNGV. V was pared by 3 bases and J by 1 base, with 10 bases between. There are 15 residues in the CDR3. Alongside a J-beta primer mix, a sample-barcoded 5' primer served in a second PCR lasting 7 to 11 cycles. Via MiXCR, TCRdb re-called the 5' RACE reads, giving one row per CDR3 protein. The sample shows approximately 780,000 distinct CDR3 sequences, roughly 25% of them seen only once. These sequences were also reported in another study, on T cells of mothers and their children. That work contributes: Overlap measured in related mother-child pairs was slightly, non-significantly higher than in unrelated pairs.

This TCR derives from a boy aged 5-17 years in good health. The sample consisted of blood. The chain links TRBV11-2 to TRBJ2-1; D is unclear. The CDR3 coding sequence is TGTGCCAGCAGCTTTATCGGCGATTCCTACAATGAGCAGTTCTTC. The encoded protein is CASSFIGDSYNEQFF.